One and the same sample provided the 7 T cell receptor beta chains below, sequenced in a study of cytomegalovirus exposure and HLA in healthy donors. 13 Jbeta primers and 60 Vbeta primers were used for the PCR. TCRdb's table, derived via immunoSEQ multiplex PCR, lists solely in-frame clones and lacks some. The table has over 85,000 clones, about four fifths seen once. The sequencing input was PBMCs. These receptors were collected from a man aged 35 to 55 in good health and CMV-seropositive.

This sequence joins TRBV5-1 and TRBJ2-5; TRBD1 matches 9 bases. The CDR3 loop spans 14 amino acids. Trimming took 5 bases from V and 2 from J; bases not matched to a gene: 4. The germline V gene encodes CDR1 SGHRS and CDR2 YFSETQ. This CDR3 reads CASRQGASQETQYF. The DNA for the CDR3 is TGCGCCAGCAGACAGGGGGCGAGTCAAGAGACCCAGTACTTC.

This clone occurred a few times. The chain carries TRBV18 and TRBJ1-5, with TRBD1 matching 7 bases. Trimming at V came to 3 bases and at J to 6 bases, leaving 2 bases not matched to a gene. This CDR3 region has 13 residues. Germline V gene sequence: CDR1 KGHSH, CDR2 LQKENI. The CDR3 nucleotides are TGTGCCAGCTCACCTCAGGGGGTTCAGCCCCAGCATTTT. This codes for CASSPQGVQPQHF.

This clone was counted a few times. The chain has TRBV6-5 and TRBJ1-1; D may be TRBD1 (5 bases). Trimming took off 4 bases at V and 1 base at J, with 10 bases between the two ends. The CDR3 length is 14 residues. The germline V gene encodes CDR1 MNHEY and CDR2 SVGAGI. DNA for the CDR3: TGTGCCAGCAGTTCTTCACAGGCGAACACTGAAGCTTTCTTT. It translates to CASSSSQANTEAFF.

This clone has just a few counts. This sequence joins TRBV7-9 and TRBJ1-1; D unclear. V was pared by 5 bases and J by 1 base, with 11 bases between. Germline V gene sequence: CDR1 SEHNR, CDR2 FQNEAQ (reference sequence). The CDR3 loop spans 14 amino acids. This CDR3 reads CASSASRGNTEAFF. DNA for the CDR3: TGTGCCAGCAGCGCCTCACGCGGGAACACTGAAGCTTTCTTT. Full variable domain (remainder filled in from reference TRBV7-9 and TRBJ1-1): DTGVSQNPRHKITKRGQNVTFRCDPISEHNRLYWYRQTLGQGPEFLTYFQNEAQLEKSRLLSDRFSAERPKGSFSTLEIQRTEQGDSAMYLCASSASRGNTEAFFGQGTRLTVV.

The chain is built from TRBV2 and TRBJ2-5; D remains ambiguous. Per germline, CDR1 SNHLY and CDR2 FYNNEI. This CDR3 is 14 amino acids long. Deletions cut 5 bases from V and 3 bases from J, with 13 bases between. The CDR3 DNA is TGTGCCAGCAGTCCCGTTGCAGGAAAAGAGACCCAGTACTTC. Translating it yields CASSPVAGKETQYF.

This chain joins TRBV5-4 and TRBJ2-1; 10 nucleotides line up with TRBD1. V lost 3 bases and J lost 2; bases outside the gene matches: 2. Germline values: CDR1 SGHNT, CDR2 YYREEE (reference sequence). The CDR3 is made up of 15 amino acids. In nucleotides, the CDR3 is TGTGCCAGCAGCTCCGGACAGGGGGCCTACAATGAGCAGTTCTTC. Residues: CASSSGQGAYNEQFF.

The rearrangement links TRBV18 to TRBJ1-5, with 8 bases that match TRBD1. The J segment lost 5 bases and the V segment lost 4 bases, leaving 4 bases of the junction unmatched. CDR3 length equals 14 residues. Germline assignment: CDR1 KGHSH and CDR2 LQKENI. The CDR3 region is CASSLGTGYQPQHF. CDR3 sequence (DNA): TGTGCCAGCTCACTTGGGACAGGCTATCAGCCCCAGCATTTT. Complete variable domain (other parts from reference TRBV18 and TRBJ1-5): NAGVMQNPRHLVRRRGQEARLRCSPMKGHSHVYWYRQLPEEGLKFMVYLQKENIIDESGMPKERFSAEFPKEGPSILRIQQVVRGDSAAYFCASSLGTGYQPQHFGDGTRLSIL.